A single sample gave rise to the 21 T cell receptor beta chains below, sequenced in a study of CD8 T cells in ankylosing spondylitis. Study-level findings and limits: Made up of eight or nine highly homologous variants, a TCR beta motif appeared characteristic of ankylosing spondylitis blood.

Their target antigens are unknown. TCRdb reprocessed the 5' RACE reads with MiXCR, giving one entry per CDR3 protein. The data contain about 750,000 distinct CDR3 sequences, under 20% of them singletons. Sequencing was carried out using blood, either unsorted or a sorted T cell fraction (not recorded which). The receptors come from a male donor with ankylosing spondylitis.

This clonotype was seen more than once but under ten times. This chain joins TRBV10-3 and TRBJ2-7; 7 bases are a match to TRBD2. Germline V CDR1 and CDR2: ENHRY, SYGVKD. The junction had 8 bases not matched to a gene; V was cut back by 6 bases and J by 3 bases. The length of the CDR3 is 14 residues. This CDR3 reads CAIRSAGSLYEQYF. The CDR3 bases are TGTGCCATCAGGTCAGCGGGAAGTCTCTACGAGCAGTACTTC.

The chain combines TRBV5-5 with TRBJ2-2; 14 bases agree with TRBD2. The CDR3 is 17 residues long. Germline V lookup: CDR1 SGHKS, CDR2 YYEKEE (reference sequence). The junction had 8 bases not matched to a gene; V was cut back by 5 bases and J by 5 bases. DNA for the CDR3: TGTGCCAGCAGTCCAGGACTAGCGGGAGGCTGGACCGGGGAGCTGTTTTTT. As protein: CASSPGLAGGWTGELFF.

The chain carries TRBV11-3 and TRBJ2-1; D not resolved. The CDR3 extends over 13 amino acids. The V and J ends lost 4 bases and 10 bases respectively, with 14 bases between them. The V gene's germline CDR1 is SGHNT and CDR2 YENEEA. CDR3 nucleotides: TGTGCCAGCAGCTCCAGGTGGGAAGACGAGCAGTTCTTC. Protein product: CASSSRWEDEQFF.

In its sample, this clonotype was seen a few times. The rearrangement links TRBV6-5 to TRBJ2-5; 9 bases agree with TRBD1. Germline V gene lookup returns CDR1 MNHEY and CDR2 SVGAGI. J gave up 4 bases and V 0 bases, and 6 bases lay outside the gene matches. The CDR3 is made up of 16 amino acids. This CDR3 is CASSYSGQGIGETQYF. As DNA, the CDR3 is TGTGCCAGCAGTTACTCCGGACAGGGGATTGGAGAGACCCAGTACTTC.

This clonotype was seen a handful of times. V and J are TRBV12-3 or TRBV12-4 and TRBJ2-1; D possibly corresponds to TRBD1 (6 bases). Trimming took 6 bases from V and 11 from J, leaving 20 bases between them. This CDR3 is 14 amino acids long. Written as DNA, the CDR3 is TGTGCCAGCAGCACTAAAGGGACAATCTACAAGCAGTTCTTC. Amino acid sequence: CASSTKGTIYKQFF.

The chain carries TRBV20-1 and TRBJ1-2; 9 positions agree with TRBD1. The CDR3 is 13 residues long. The germline CDR1 and CDR2 sequences are DFQATT and SNEGSKA (reference sequence). The CDR3 bases are TGCAGCGCCACAGGGGGCGGATCCTATGGCTACACCTTC. Its protein is CSATGGGSYGYTF.

The table lists this clonotype with many counts. The chain recombines TRBV12-3 or TRBV12-4 with TRBJ2-1; 7 nucleotides align to TRBD1. After removal of 6 bases from V and 9 bases from J, the junction contained 2 bases not matched to a gene. CDR3 length: 11 amino acids. CDR3 region: CASRTGIEQFF. The CDR3 nucleotides are TGTGCCAGCAGGACAGGGATTGAGCAGTTCTTC.

The sample holds a few counts of this clonotype. The chain carries TRBV6-2 or TRBV6-3 and TRBJ2-1, with TRBD2 matching over 12 bases. The CDR3 sequence is 17 residues long. The trim removed 2 bases at V and 0 bases at J, leaving 2 bases unmatched. The germline gives CDR1 MNHEY, CDR2 SVGEGT. CDR3 nucleotides: TGTGCCAGCAGTTACACTAGCGGGAGGAGCTCCTACAATGAGCAGTTCTTC. Its protein is CASSYTSGRSSYNEQFF.

CDR3 sequence reads: CSVEGGDHYGYTF. In nucleotides, the CDR3 is TGCAGCGTTGAAGGCGGGGACCACTATGGCTACACCTTC. The V and J genes are TRBV29-1 and TRBJ1-2, with D tentatively TRBD1 (5 bases). The CDR3 is 13 amino acids. Trimming left V 1 base short and J 3 bases short, with 9 bases between. The V gene's germline CDR1 is SQVTM and CDR2 ANQGSEA.

This clonotype was observed a handful of times. The chain combines TRBV15 with TRBJ2-7, with no clear D. V gave up 5 bases and J gave up 6 bases, with 20 bases separating them. Per the germline V gene, CDR1 is LNHNV and CDR2 is YYDKDF (reference sequence). This CDR3 spans 15 amino acids. This CDR3 is CATSGIRRAPGEQYF. CDR3 DNA: TGTGCCACCAGCGGAATTAGACGGGCCCCGGGCGAGCAGTACTTC.

There are a few counts of this clonotype. The chain joins TRBV28 to TRBJ1-5; maybe TRBD1 (5 bases). The CDR3 has 17 residues. CDR1 and CDR2 (germline): MDHEN, SYDVKM. Trimming removed 6 bases from V and 0 bases from J, with 18 bases in between. CDR3 in amino acids: CASSGGIGTDSNQPQHF. Written as DNA, the CDR3 is TGTGCCAGCAGCGGGGGGATCGGGACGGATAGCAATCAGCCCCAGCATTTT.

This clonotype was observed a handful of times. The V and J genes are TRBV12-5 and TRBJ2-7; D possibly uses TRBD1 or TRBD2 (5 bases each). This CDR3 comprises 14 residues. CDR1 and CDR2 from the germline V gene are LGHNT and FRNRAP. Trimming took 3 bases from V and 2 from J, leaving 11 bases between them. The chain's CDR3 is CASGLWGWAYEQYF. In DNA, the CDR3 is TGTGCTAGTGGTTTATGGGGGTGGGCCTACGAGCAGTACTTC.

Remarks on this clonotype: The junction shows a germline mismatch at one end, possibly a read error. The chain recombines TRBV13 with TRBJ1-2; D is unclear. Germline V gene data show CDR1 as PRHDT and CDR2 as FYEKMQ (reference sequence). The CDR3 has 13 residues. This CDR3 reads CASSLGVSYVYTF. The CDR3 DNA follows: TGTGCCAGCAGCTTAGGAGTAAGCTATGTCTACACCTTC.

This clonotype occurred a few times. The rearrangement uses TRBV4-2 and TRBJ2-1; TRBD2 matches at 8 bases. This CDR3 contains 16 residues. Per germline, CDR1 LGHNA and CDR2 YNFKEQ. Trimming at V came to 0 bases and at J to 0 bases, leaving 1 base not matched to a gene. CDR3 sequence: CASSQEGTSSYNEQFF. The CDR3 nucleotides are TGTGCCAGCAGCCAAGAAGGGACTAGCTCCTACAATGAGCAGTTCTTC.

This clonotype occurred a few times. The chain joins TRBV7-9 to TRBJ2-5, with TRBD2 identical over 9 bases. The germline CDR1 and CDR2 sequences are SEHNR and FQNEAQ (reference sequence). The CDR3 consists of 13 residues. V was clipped by 7 bases and J by 2 bases; unmatched bases: 2. The CDR3 loop is CASTAGGQETQYF. The CDR3 DNA follows: TGTGCCAGCACCGCGGGGGGGCAAGAGACCCAGTACTTC.

The chain links TRBV7-3 to TRBJ2-3; D call uncertain. V was clipped by 6 bases and J by 0 bases, with 16 bases between them. The CDR3 extends over 16 amino acids. Germline V CDR1 and CDR2: SGHTA, FQGTGA. The CDR3 loop reads CASSDLGWGSTDTQYF. In DNA, the CDR3 is TGTGCCAGCAGTGACCTAGGGTGGGGTAGCACAGATACGCAGTATTTT.

This clonotype was seen a few times. The genes are TRBV12-3 or TRBV12-4 and TRBJ1-6; 12 bases match TRBD1. Trimming took 6 bases from V and 7 from J; bases not matched to a gene: 13. The CDR3 consists of 18 residues. CDR3 in amino acids: CASSRRDRGLWINSPLHF. The CDR3 DNA is TGTGCCAGCAGCCGCCGGGACAGGGGGCTCTGGATCAATTCACCCCTCCACTTT.

The rearrangement joins TRBV20-1 to TRBJ2-5; D is possibly TRBD2 (6 bases). The ends were cut back, 3 bases at V and 4 bases at J, with 12 bases in the middle. The CDR3 loop spans 13 amino acids. Germline V CDR1 and CDR2: DFQATT, SNEGSKA (reference sequence). The CDR3 bases are TGCAGTGCTAGGGGGAGGTTTCGAGAGACCCAGTACTTC. The encoded protein is CSARGRFRETQYF.

The chain carries TRBV5-1 and TRBJ2-1, with D maybe TRBD1 (6 bases). Germline CDR1 reads SGHRS; CDR2 reads YFSETQ. This CDR3 region has 14 residues. The ends were cut back, 0 bases at V and 5 bases at J, with 9 bases in the middle. This chain's CDR3 is CASSLVQGHNEQFF. CDR3 sequence (DNA): TGCGCCAGCAGCTTGGTACAGGGACACAATGAGCAGTTCTTC.

This clonotype has just a few counts. The CDR3 coding sequence is TGCAGTGCTAGAGGTTATGGACAGCGTAACTACGAGCAGTACTTC. Translated: CSARGYGQRNYEQYF. The chain joins TRBV20-1 to TRBJ2-7, with D possibly being TRBD1 (6 bases). The CDR3 length is 15 residues. Germline V gene sequence: CDR1 DFQATT, CDR2 SNEGSKA (reference sequence). Between the trimmed V and J ends, which lost 1 base and 3 bases, there was a span of 16 bases.

V and J are TRBV6-5 and TRBJ2-3; no definite D call. The germline V and J ends were trimmed by 8 bases and 7 bases, with 10 bases remaining between them. This CDR3 has 11 residues. Germline loops: CDR1 MNHEY, CDR2 SVGAGI. The DNA for the CDR3 is TGTGCCAGCGGCTCATCATATACGCAGTATTTT. Translation gives CASGSSYTQYF.